This T cell receptor beta chain was recovered during a study of OX40 agonist ivuxolimab in advanced cancers. The wider study: The dose of intravenous ivuxolimab that patients received every 2 weeks ranged from 0.01 to 10 mg/kg. Study-wide points: Nonresponders included some who also had low normalized T-cell clonal expansion.

The CDR3 loop spans 17 amino acids. Trimming shortened V by 0 bases and J by 3 bases, and 18 bases separated the two germline ends. Germline V CDR1 and CDR2: SQVTM, ANQGSEA. This clone was picked up one time. The antigen remains undetermined. TCRdb's table, derived via immunoSEQ multiplex PCR, lists solely in-frame clones and lacks some. The profile shows about 95,000 clones, 91% of them singletons. Material: CD4+ or CD8+ T cells sorted from blood, obtained in a trial of the OX40 agonist ivuxolimab. This clonotype originated in an adult with an advanced solid tumor such as melanoma, head and neck, liver or kidney cancer. The chain is built from TRBV29-1 and TRBJ1-5; TRBD1 is a possible D gene (6 bases). The CDR3 DNA follows: TGCAGCGTTGAAGATGGTAGGGGGGACGTAGACAATCAGCCCCAGCATTTT. This sequence encodes CSVEDGRGDVDNQPQHF.